The entry that follows covers one TCR beta chain sequence. Its antigen remains unidentified. The CDR3 length is 14 residues. Between the trimmed V and J ends, which lost 5 bases and 2 bases, there was a span of 11 bases. The germline CDR1 and CDR2 sequences are MDHEN and SYDVKM. Profiling relied on immunoSEQ multiplex PCR, and the TCRdb table lists in-frame clones only, not all of them. The data show about 40,000 clones, less than 90% seen once. As for time point: week 11, during vaccination. The content of each vaccine dose was 300 ug of mutant IDH1 20-mer peptide, and topical imiquimod accompanied it. The source of the sample is a study of a mutant IDH1 vaccine in newly diagnosed glioma. Overall study: The patients were given eight vaccinations, one each in weeks 1, 3, 5, 7, 11, 15, 19 and 23. Once 4-6 weeks had passed after radiotherapy alone, vaccination started, or it started with temozolomide cycles. Antecedent treatment encompassed radiotherapy, temozolomide, or their combination; the majority received both.

General study points: Of the patients, 85% to 95% had vaccine-induced immune responses.

The chain links TRBV28 to TRBJ2-3; no firm D call. The receptor comes from a man in his forties with glioma. The specimen was PBMCs, collected from a glioma patient whose treatment included an IDH1 peptide vaccine. The CDR3 here is CASSPSTATDTQYF. The CDR3 DNA reads as TGTGCCAGCAGTCCATCGACGGCCACAGATACGCAGTATTTT.